This TCR beta chain comes out of a study of T cells after yellow fever vaccination. At the level of the study: The fractions with low cell numbers were processed using SMART-Seq v4 Ultra Low Input.

The authors made TCR cDNA by 5'RACE template switching, adding a universal primer site and UMIs. One entry per CDR3 protein results from TCRdb running MiXCR on the 5' RACE reads. The sample has fewer than 650,000 distinct CDR3 sequences; 20% to 25% are singletons. This CDR3 has 14 amino acids. From germline, CDR1 is SQVTM and CDR2 ANQGSEA. With 4 bases removed from V and 5 bases from J, the gap between germline ends came to 17 bases. This clonotype was recorded many times. This receptor was obtained from a young man who received the YFV17D yellow fever vaccine. The sample consisted of PBMCs, taken approximately 22 days after the first yellow fever vaccination. V and J are TRBV29-1 and TRBJ2-5; D remains ambiguous. The CDR3 DNA follows: TGCAGCGTTGGGAAGGGAAATCTGGAGGAGACCCAGTACTTC. It specifies CSVGKGNLEETQYF. Full variable domain (missing parts from reference TRBV29-1 and TRBJ2-5): SAVISQKPSRDICQRGTSLTIQCQVDSQVTMMFWYRQQPGQSLTLIATANQGSEATYESGFVIDKFPISRPNLTFSTLTVSNMSPEDSSIYLCSVGKGNLEETQYFGPGTRLLVL.